The rows below give T cell receptor beta chains drawn from one sample of a study of blood T cell repertoires in COVID-19. Generated by immunoSEQ multiplex PCR, the TCRdb table keeps only in-frame clones and is missing some. The top ten clones hold 2.5% to 3.5% of a sample with about 240,000 clones, approximately 83% of them seen once. The sample taken for sequencing was PBMCs or T cells enriched from blood (not recorded which). The origin of the receptors is a woman aged 35 to 49 with acute COVID-19. Each CDR3 is given with its conserved first and last residue. The D gene is left open where the match is weak. Some rows mark clone size as missing; the rest say once, few, many or name a class of expanded clone.

j_gene	len	d_gene	abundance	v_gene	CDR3nt	CDR3aa
TRBJ2-7	13	.	.	TRBV24-1	TGTGCCACCGGAAACGGGAAGTCCTACGAGCAGTACTTC	CATGNGKSYEQYF
TRBJ2-1	15	TRBD2	.	TRBV29-1	TGCAGCGTGGGGGGGGGACCGGTGGACTACAATGAGCAGTTCTTC	CSVGGGPVDYNEQFF
TRBJ2-7	12	.	.	TRBV13	TGTGCCAGCAGCTTAGGCCCCTCGACTCAGTACTTC	CASSLGPSTQYF
TRBJ2-5	17	TRBD2	.	TRBV11-3	TGTGCCAGCAGCTTAGGATTAGCGGGAGGTAACCAAGAGACCCAGTACTTC	CASSLGLAGGNQETQYF
TRBJ2-2	15	TRBD2	.	TRBV3-1/TRBV3-2	TGTGCCAGCAGCCTGGGACTAGCGGGAGCGGGGGAGCTGTTTTTT	CASSLGLAGAGELFF
TRBJ2-1	15	.	.	TRBV5-8	TGTGCCAGCAGCTTATGGGGGCTCTCCTACAATGAGCAGTTCTTC	CASSLWGLSYNEQFF
TRBJ2-2	14	.	few	TRBV30	TGTGCCTGGAGTGTACTCGAGAACACCGGGGAGCTGTTTTTT	CAWSVLENTGELFF
TRBJ2-1	16	TRBD2	.	TRBV5-6	TGTGCCAGCGGGGAGACCGGGACTAGCGGGAAAGATGAGCAGTTCTTC	CASGETGTSGKDEQFF
TRBJ2-2	16	TRBD2	.	TRBV15	TGTGCCACCAGCAGAGGACTAGCGGGAGTGTTTGGGGAGCTGTTTTTT	CATSRGLAGVFGELFF
TRBJ1-1	14	TRBD1	.	TRBV29-1	TGCAGCGTTGATGGGACAGGGCAAGGTACTGAAGCTTTCTTT	CSVDGTGQGTEAFF
TRBJ2-7	15	TRBD2	.	TRBV6-5	TGTGCCAGCAGTTACTTTAGCGGGAGCTCCTACGAGCAGTACTTC	CASSYFSGSSYEQYF
TRBJ2-7	12	.	.	TRBV2	TGTGCCAGCAGCGAGAGATACTACGAGCAGTACTTC	CASSERYYEQYF
TRBJ2-5	15	.	.	TRBV2	TGTGCCAGCAGTGGCGTCGGGTTAGTTCAAGAGACCCAGTACTTC	CASSGVGLVQETQYF
TRBJ2-1	16	TRBD2	few	TRBV5-1	TGCGCCAGCAGCTGGCCAGTTGGCGGGAGTGGTAATGAGCAGTTCTTC	CASSWPVGGSGNEQFF
TRBJ1-5	18	TRBD1	.	TRBV28	TGTGCCAGCAGGGCCTCCCTTACACTGACAGGGGGGGTTCAGCCCCAGCATTTT	CASRASLTLTGGVQPQHF
TRBJ1-6	16	.	.	TRBV3-1/TRBV3-2	TGTGCCAGCAGCCAAGGCAGGGGAAGCTATAATTCACCCCTCCACTTT	CASSQGRGSYNSPLHF
TRBJ1-2	12	.	.	TRBV29-1	TGCAGCGTTGATTTCGGGTACGATGGCTACACCTTC	CSVDFGYDGYTF
TRBJ1-2	14	.	.	TRBV2	TGTGCCAGCAGTGAAGTCCAGGGGAACTATGGCTACACCTTC	CASSEVQGNYGYTF
TRBJ2-2	14	TRBD2	.	TRBV30	TGTGCCTGGAGTCCCGGGACTAGCACCGGGGAGCTGTTTTTT	CAWSPGTSTGELFF
TRBJ2-7	14	.	few	TRBV5-6	TGTGCCAGCAGCTTGGGAGGCGGGGACTACGAGCAGTACTTC	CASSLGGGDYEQYF
TRBJ1-3	14	.	.	TRBV5-1	TGCGCCAGCAGCTCGGGACAAGGAGGAAACACCATATATTTT	CASSSGQGGNTIYF
TRBJ1-3	12	.	.	TRBV19	TGTGCCACCCAGGGCTCGGGAAACACCATATATTTT	CATQGSGNTIYF
TRBJ1-1	15	.	.	TRBV9	TGTGCCAGCAGCGTAGAGATCCAGGGGATCACTGAAGCTTTCTTT	CASSVEIQGITEAFF
TRBJ2-7	13	.	.	TRBV27	TGTGCCAGCAGCTTAGGACAGACCTACGAGCAGTACTTC	CASSLGQTYEQYF
TRBJ2-1	11	.	.	TRBV7-9	TGTGCCAGCAGTGCCGGGTTTGAGCAGTTCTTC	CASSAGFEQFF
TRBJ1-2	15	TRBD1	.	TRBV4-1	TGCGCCAGCAGCCAACGACAGGGTCAGGACTATGGCTACACCTTC	CASSQRQGQDYGYTF
TRBJ2-2	17	.	.	TRBV7-3	TGTGCCAGCAGCCTCTCCGGGGGGCGAGGGGACACCGGGGAGCTGTTTTTT	CASSLSGGRGDTGELFF
TRBJ2-7	14	TRBD2	.	TRBV11-2	TGTGCCAGCAGCGAGGGTGGCGGGAGGTACGAGCAGTACTTC	CASSEGGGRYEQYF
TRBJ2-3	14	.	.	TRBV5-6	TGTGCCAGCAGCTTGGTGGGGGCCACAGATACGCAGTATTTT	CASSLVGATDTQYF
TRBJ2-1	17	TRBD2	.	TRBV3-1/TRBV3-2	TGTGCCAGCAGCCAGTGGACTAGCGGGTTAACCTACAATGAGCAGTTCTTC	CASSQWTSGLTYNEQFF
TRBJ2-5	15	.	.	TRBV13	TGTGCCAGCAGCCCAGCAGGGGTAGGTCAAGAGACCCAGTACTTC	CASSPAGVGQETQYF
TRBJ1-6	14	TRBD1	.	TRBV19	TGTGCCAGTACTACGGGACAGCTAAATTCACCCCTCCACTTT	CASTTGQLNSPLHF
TRBJ1-1	15	TRBD1	.	TRBV19	TGTGCCAGTAGTATGGACAGGGTTTTGGGCACTGAAGCTTTCTTT	CASSMDRVLGTEAFF
TRBJ2-2	18	.	.	TRBV19	TGTGCCAGTAGTGCGTTGAGGACAGGAGGGTTTGTGATCGGGGAGCTGTTTTTT	CASSALRTGGFVIGELFF
TRBJ2-1	13	.	.	TRBV9	TGTGCCAGCAGCGTAGCGGTCCACAATGAGCAGTTCTTC	CASSVAVHNEQFF
TRBJ2-7	12	TRBD1	.	TRBV11-2	TGTGCCAGCAGCTCGACAGGGCGCGAGCAGTACTTC	CASSSTGREQYF